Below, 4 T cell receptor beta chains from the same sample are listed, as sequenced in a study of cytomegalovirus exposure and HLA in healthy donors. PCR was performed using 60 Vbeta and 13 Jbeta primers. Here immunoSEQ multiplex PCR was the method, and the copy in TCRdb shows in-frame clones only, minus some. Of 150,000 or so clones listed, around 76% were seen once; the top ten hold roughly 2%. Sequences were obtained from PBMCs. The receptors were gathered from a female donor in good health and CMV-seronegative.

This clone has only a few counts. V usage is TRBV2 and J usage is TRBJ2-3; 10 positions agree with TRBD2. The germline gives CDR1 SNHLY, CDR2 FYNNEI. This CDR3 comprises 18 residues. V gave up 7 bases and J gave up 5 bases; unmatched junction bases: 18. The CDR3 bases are TGTGCCAGCAAAGAATCGGTAGGGCTAGCGGGAGCAGGAGATACGCAGTATTTT. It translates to CASKESVGLAGAGDTQYF.

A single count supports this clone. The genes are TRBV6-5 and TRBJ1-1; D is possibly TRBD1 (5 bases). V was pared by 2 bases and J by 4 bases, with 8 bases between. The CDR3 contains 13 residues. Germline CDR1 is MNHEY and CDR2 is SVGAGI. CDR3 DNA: TGTGCCAGCAGTTACGGCCAGGGCACTGAAGCTTTCTTT. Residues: CASSYGQGTEAFF.

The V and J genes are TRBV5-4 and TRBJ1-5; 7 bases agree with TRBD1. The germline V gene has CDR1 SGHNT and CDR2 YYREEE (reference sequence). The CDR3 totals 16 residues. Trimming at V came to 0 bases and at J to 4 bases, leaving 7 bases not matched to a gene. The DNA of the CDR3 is TGTGCCAGCAGCTTGGCCAAGGGGGCGCCGAATCAGCCCCAGCATTTT. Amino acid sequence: CASSLAKGAPNQPQHF.

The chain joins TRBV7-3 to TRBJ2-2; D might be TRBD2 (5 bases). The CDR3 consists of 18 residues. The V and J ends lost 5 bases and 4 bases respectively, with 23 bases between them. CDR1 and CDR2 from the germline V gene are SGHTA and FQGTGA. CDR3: CASSPHRPRGQGTGELFF. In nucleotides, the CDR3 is TGTGCCAGCAGCCCCCACCGCCCCCGGGGTCAAGGCACCGGGGAGCTGTTTTTT.